The T cell receptor (beta chain) under discussion was sequenced for a study of blood T cell repertoires in COVID-19. This CDR3 contains 14 residues. V trimming: 3 bases; J trimming: 7 bases; junction bases outside the gene matches: 5. From germline, CDR1 is LNHDA and CDR2 SQIVND (reference sequence). This clone was seen only once. Using immunoSEQ multiplex PCR, the repertoire was profiled, and TCRdb retains in-frame clones only, with some absent. The repertoire holds about 380,000 clones, about four fifths seen once, with 1.1% in the top ten. This TCR was recovered from a human donor with acute or convalescent COVID-19. The donor label of this sample is uncertain. Sequences were obtained from peripheral blood. The chain recombines TRBV19 with TRBJ1-4; 7 bases agree with TRBD1. The CDR3 DNA reads as TGTGCCAGTAGTATTGTGGGACAGAGTGAAAAACTGTTTTTT. Protein product: CASSIVGQSEKLFF. The full variable domain, with the rest looked up from reference TRBV19 and TRBJ1-4, is DGGITQSPKYLFRKEGQNVTLSCEQNLNHDAMYWYRQDPGQGLRLIYYSQIVNDFQKGDIAEGYSVSREKKESFPLTVTSAQKNPTAFYLCASSIVGQSEKLFFGSGTQLSVL.